This record looks at one T cell receptor (beta chain) sequence and its context. This specimen belongs to a study of early stage breast cancer tumors. Some clones are missing from TCRdb's copy, which holds only in-frame ones; the method was immunoSEQ multiplex PCR. This table holds more than 5,000 clones, about 70% found once. This CDR3 has 17 amino acids. Germline assignment: CDR1 LNHDA and CDR2 SQIVND (reference sequence). V dropped 5 bases and J dropped 5; count of bases not matched to a gene: 12. The clonotype was recovered from a person in their sixties or seventies with breast cancer. The rearrangement joins TRBV19 to TRBJ2-1; TRBD2 matches at 10 bases. Specimen: breast tumor tissue. The CDR3 loop reads CASSSPASGRANNEQFF. The CDR3 nucleotides read TGTGCCAGTAGTTCGCCCGCCAGCGGGAGGGCAAACAATGAGCAGTTCTTC.